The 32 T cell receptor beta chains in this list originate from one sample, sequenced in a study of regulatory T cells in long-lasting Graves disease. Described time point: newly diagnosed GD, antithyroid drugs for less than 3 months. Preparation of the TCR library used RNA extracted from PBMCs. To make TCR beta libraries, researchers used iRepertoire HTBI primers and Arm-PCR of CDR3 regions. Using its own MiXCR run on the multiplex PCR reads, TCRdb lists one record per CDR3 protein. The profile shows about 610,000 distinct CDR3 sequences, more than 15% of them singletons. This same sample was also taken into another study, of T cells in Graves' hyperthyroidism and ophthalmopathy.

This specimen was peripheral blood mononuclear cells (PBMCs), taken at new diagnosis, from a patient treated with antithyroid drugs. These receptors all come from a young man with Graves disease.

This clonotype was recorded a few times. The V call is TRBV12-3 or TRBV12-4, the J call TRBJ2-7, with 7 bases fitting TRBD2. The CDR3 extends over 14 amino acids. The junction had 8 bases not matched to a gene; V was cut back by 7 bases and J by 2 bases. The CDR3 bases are TGTGCCAGCACGTTGGGGGGAGGGCCCTACGAGCAGTACTTC. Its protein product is CASTLGGGPYEQYF.

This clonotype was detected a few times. CDR3 DNA sequence: TGTGCCAGCAGGAGGGGACTAGCGGGGTACAATGAGCAGTTCTTC. Amino acids: CASRRGLAGYNEQFF. This chain links TRBV7-9 with TRBJ2-1; 13 bases match TRBD2. This CDR3 is built from 15 residues. Germline V gene sequence: CDR1 SEHNR, CDR2 FQNEAQ (reference sequence). V trimming: 6 bases; J trimming: 4 bases; junction bases outside the gene matches: 3.

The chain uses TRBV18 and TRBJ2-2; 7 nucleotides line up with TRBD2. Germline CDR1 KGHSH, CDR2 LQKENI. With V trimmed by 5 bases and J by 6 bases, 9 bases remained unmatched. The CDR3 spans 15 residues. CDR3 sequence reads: CASSTRTSIAGELFF. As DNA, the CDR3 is TGTGCCAGCTCAACTAGGACTAGTATTGCCGGGGAGCTGTTTTTT.

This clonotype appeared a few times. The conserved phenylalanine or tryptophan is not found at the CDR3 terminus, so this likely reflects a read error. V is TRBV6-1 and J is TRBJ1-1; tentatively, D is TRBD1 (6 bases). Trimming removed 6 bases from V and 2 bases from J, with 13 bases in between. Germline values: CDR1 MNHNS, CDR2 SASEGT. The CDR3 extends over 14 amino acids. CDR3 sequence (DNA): TGTGCCAGCAGATCAGGACAGATCAACACTGAAGCTTTCCTT. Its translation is CASRSGQINTEAFL.

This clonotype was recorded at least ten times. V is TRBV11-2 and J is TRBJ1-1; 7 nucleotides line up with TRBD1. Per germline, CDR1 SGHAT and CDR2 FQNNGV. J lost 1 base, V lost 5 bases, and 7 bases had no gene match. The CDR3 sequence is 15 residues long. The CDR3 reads CASSSSDRPNTEAFF. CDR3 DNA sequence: TGTGCCAGCAGCAGCTCGGACAGGCCGAACACTGAAGCTTTCTTT.

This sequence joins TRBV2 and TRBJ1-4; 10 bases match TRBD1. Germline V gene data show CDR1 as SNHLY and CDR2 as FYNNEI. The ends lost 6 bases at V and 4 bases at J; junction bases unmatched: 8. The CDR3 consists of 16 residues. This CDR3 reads CASRPKDRGFNEKLFF. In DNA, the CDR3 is TGTGCCAGCAGACCCAAGGACAGGGGGTTTAATGAAAAACTGTTTTTT.

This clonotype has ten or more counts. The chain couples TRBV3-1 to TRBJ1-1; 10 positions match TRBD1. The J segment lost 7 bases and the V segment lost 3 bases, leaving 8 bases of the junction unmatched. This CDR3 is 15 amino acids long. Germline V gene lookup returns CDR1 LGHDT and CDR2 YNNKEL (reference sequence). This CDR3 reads CASSHPGQGRNEAFF. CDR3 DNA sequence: TGTGCCAGCAGCCATCCGGGACAGGGGAGGAATGAAGCTTTCTTT. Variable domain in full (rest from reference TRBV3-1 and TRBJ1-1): DTAVSQTPKYLVTQMGNDKSIKCEQNLGHDTMYWYKQDSKKFLKIMFSYNNKELIINETVPNRFSPKSPDKAHLNLHINSLELGDSAVYFCASSHPGQGRNEAFFGQGTRLTVV.

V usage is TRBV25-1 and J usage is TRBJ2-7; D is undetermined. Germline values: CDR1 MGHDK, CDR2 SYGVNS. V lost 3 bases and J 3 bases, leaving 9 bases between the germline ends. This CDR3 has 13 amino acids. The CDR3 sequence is CASSDQRRYEQYF. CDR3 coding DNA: TGTGCCAGCAGTGATCAGCGACGCTACGAGCAGTACTTC.

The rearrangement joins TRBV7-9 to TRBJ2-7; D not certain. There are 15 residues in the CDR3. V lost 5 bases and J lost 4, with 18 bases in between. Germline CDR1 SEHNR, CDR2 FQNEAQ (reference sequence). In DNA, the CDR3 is TGTGCCAGCAGCCCCGGCACCCTCTTCCCATACGAGCAGTACTTC. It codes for CASSPGTLFPYEQYF.

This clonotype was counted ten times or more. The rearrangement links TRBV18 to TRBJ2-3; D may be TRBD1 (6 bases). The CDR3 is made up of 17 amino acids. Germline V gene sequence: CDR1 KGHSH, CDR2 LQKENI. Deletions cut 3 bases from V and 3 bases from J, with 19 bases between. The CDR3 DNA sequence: TGTGCCAGCTCACCCCCCAACAGGGCTGATGCGACAGATACGCAGTATTTT. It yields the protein CASSPPNRADATDTQYF.

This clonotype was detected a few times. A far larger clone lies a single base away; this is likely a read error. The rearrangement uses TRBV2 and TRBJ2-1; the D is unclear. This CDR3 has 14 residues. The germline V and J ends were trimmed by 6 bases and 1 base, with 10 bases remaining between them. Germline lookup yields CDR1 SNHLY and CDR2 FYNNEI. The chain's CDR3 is CASSPVTSYNEQFF. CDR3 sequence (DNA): TGTGCCAGCAGCCCAGTTACGTCCTACAATGAGCAGTTCTTC. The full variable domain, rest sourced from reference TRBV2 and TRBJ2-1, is EPEVTQTPSHQVTQMGQEVILRCVPISNHLYFYWYRQILGQKVEFLVSFYNNEISEKSEIFDDQFSVERPDGSNFTLKIRSTKLEDSAMYFCASSPVTSYNEQFFGPGTRLTVL.

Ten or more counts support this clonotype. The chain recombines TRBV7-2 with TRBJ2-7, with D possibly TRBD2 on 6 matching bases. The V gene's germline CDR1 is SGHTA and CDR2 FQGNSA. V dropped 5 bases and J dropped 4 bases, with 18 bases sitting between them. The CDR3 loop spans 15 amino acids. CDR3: CASSPRGTPMYEQYF. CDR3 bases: TGTGCCAGCAGCCCTCGGGGGACTCCTATGTACGAGCAGTACTTC.

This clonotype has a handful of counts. The CDR3 region has the DNA TGTGCCAGCAGTCCAATAGCGGGAGGGCCCTCAGTCAATGAGCAGTTCTTC. Residues: CASSPIAGGPSVNEQFF. The chain joins TRBV6-1 to TRBJ2-1; 11 bases match TRBD2. CDR1 MNHNS and CDR2 SASEGT come from the germline V gene. The trim removed 5 bases at V and 6 bases at J, leaving 12 bases unmatched. The CDR3 is 17 residues long.

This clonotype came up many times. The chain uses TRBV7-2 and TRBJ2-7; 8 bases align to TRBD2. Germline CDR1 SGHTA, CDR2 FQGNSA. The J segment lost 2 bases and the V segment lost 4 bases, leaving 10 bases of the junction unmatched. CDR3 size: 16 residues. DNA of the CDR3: TGTGCCAGCAGCTACAAGACTAGCGACTATACCTACGAGCAGTACTTC. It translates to CASSYKTSDYTYEQYF.

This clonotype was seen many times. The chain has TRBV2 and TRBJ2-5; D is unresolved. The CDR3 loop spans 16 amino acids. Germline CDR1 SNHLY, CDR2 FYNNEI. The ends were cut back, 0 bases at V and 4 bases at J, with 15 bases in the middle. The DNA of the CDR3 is TGTGCCAGCAGTGAAGCGAAGGGCTCTGGCGGAGAGACCCAGTACTTC. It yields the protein CASSEAKGSGGETQYF.

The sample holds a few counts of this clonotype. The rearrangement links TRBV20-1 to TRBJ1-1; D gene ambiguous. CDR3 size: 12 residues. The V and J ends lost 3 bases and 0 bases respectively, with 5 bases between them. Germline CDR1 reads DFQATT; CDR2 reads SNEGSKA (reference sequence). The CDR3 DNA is TGCAGTGCTAGCAGACTGAACACTGAAGCTTTCTTT. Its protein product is CSASRLNTEAFF.

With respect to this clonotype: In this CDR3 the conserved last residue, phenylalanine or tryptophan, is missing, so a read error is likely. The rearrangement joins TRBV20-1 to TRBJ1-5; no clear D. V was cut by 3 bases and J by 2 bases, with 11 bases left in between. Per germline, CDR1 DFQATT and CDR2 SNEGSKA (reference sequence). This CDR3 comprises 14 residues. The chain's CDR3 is CSASNPGGNQPQHL. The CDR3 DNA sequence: TGCAGTGCTAGTAACCCCGGAGGCAATCAGCCCCAGCATCTT.

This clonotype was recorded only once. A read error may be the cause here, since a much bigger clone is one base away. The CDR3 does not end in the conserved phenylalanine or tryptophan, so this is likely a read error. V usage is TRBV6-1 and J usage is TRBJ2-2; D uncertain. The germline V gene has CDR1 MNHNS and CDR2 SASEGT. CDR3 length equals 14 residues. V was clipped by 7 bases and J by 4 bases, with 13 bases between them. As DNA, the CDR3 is TGTGCCAGCACCAAAATTAGTAGCACCGGGGAGCTGTTTCTT. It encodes CASTKISSTGELFL.

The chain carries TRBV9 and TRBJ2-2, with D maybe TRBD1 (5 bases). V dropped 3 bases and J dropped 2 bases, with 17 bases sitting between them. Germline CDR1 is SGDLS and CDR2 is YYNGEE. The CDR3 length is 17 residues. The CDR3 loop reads CASSEDSIRANTGELFF. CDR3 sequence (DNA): TGTGCCAGCAGCGAAGATTCAATCAGGGCCAACACCGGGGAGCTGTTTTTT.

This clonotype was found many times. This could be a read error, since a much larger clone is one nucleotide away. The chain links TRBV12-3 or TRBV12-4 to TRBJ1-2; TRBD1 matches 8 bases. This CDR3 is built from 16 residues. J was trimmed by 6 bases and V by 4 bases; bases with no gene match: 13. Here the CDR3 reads CASSSLWDRTPHGYTF. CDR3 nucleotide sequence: TGTGCCAGCAGTTCTCTCTGGGACAGGACTCCACATGGCTACACCTTC.

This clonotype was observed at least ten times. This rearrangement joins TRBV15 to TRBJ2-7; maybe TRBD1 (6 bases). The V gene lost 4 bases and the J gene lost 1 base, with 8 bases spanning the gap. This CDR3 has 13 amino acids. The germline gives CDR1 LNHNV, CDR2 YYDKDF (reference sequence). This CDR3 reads CATSNTGSYEQYF. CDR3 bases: TGTGCCACCAGCAACACAGGGTCCTACGAGCAGTACTTC.

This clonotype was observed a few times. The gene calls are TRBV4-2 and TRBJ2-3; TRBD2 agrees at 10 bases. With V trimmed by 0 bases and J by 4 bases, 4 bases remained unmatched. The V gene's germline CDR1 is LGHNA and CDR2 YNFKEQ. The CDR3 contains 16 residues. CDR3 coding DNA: TGTGCCAGCAGCCAAGAGCCTAGCGGGAGTTCAGATACGCAGTATTTT. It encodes CASSQEPSGSSDTQYF.

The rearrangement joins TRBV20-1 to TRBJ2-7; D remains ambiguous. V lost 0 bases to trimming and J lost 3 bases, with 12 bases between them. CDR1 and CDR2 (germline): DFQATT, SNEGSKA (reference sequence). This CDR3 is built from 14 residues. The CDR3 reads CSARDRLTVYEQYF. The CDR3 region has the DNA TGCAGTGCTAGAGATCGGCTTACCGTCTACGAGCAGTACTTC.

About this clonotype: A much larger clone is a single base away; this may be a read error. In DNA, the CDR3 is TGTGCCAGCAGCTTGGCGGTTGAGTACGAGCAGCACTTC. Translated, it gives CASSLAVEYEQHF. The chain links TRBV6-1 to TRBJ2-7; D gene uncertain. The CDR3 runs 13 residues. Germline V gene data show CDR1 as MNHNS and CDR2 as SASEGT.

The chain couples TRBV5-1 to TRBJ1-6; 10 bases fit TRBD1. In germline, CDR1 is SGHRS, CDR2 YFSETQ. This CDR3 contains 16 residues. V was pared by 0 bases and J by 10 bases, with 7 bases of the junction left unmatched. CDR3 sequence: CASSLETGTGASPLHF. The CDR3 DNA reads TGCGCCAGCAGCTTGGAGACCGGGACAGGGGCCTCACCCCTCCACTTT.

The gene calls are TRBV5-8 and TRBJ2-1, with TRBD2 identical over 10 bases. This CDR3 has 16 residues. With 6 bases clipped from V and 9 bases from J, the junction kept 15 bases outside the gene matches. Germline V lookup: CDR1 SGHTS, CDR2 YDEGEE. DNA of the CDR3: TGTGCCAGCACCCGAACCGGGACTAGCGTTCAGAGTGAGCAGTTCTTC. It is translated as CASTRTGTSVQSEQFF.

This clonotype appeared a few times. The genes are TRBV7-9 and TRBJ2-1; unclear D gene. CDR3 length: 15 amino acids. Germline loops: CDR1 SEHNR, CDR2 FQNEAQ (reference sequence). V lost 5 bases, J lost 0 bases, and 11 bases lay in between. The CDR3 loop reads CASSGRLSSYNEQFF. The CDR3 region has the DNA TGTGCCAGCAGCGGAAGATTAAGCTCCTACAATGAGCAGTTCTTC.

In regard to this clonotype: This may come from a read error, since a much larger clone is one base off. In DNA, the CDR3 is TGTGCCAGCACCCCGGCCTCGTTCTCCGGAAACACCATGTATTTT. Protein: CASTPASFSGNTMYF. V usage is TRBV12-3 or TRBV12-4 and J usage is TRBJ1-3, with no clear D. This CDR3 has 15 residues.

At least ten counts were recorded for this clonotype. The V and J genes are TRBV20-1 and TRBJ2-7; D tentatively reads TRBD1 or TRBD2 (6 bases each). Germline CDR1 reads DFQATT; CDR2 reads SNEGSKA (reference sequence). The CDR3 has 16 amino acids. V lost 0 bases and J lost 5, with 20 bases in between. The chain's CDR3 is CSARDAQRGVMDEQYF. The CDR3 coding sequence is TGCAGTGCTAGAGATGCGCAGAGGGGGGTGATGGACGAGCAGTACTTC.

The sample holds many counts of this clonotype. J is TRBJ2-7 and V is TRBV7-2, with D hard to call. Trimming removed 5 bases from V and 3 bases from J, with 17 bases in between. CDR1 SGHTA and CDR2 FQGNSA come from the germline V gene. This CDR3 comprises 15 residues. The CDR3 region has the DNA TGTGCCAGCAGCCACTGGAGCCCGGAGAACTACGAGCAGTACTTC. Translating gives CASSHWSPENYEQYF. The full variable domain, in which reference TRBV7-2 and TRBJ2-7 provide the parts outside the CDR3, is GAGVSQSPSNKVTEKGKDVELRCDPISGHTALYWYRQSLGQGLEFLIYFQGNSAPDKSGLPSDRFSAERTGGSVSTLTIQRTQQEDSAVYLCASSHWSPENYEQYFGPGTRLTVT.

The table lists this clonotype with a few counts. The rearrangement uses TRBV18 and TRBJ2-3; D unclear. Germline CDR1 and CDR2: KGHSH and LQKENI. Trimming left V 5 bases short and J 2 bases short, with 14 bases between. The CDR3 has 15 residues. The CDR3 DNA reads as TGTGCCAGCTCAAGGTCGGACGGATACACAGATACGCAGTATTTT. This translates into CASSRSDGYTDTQYF.

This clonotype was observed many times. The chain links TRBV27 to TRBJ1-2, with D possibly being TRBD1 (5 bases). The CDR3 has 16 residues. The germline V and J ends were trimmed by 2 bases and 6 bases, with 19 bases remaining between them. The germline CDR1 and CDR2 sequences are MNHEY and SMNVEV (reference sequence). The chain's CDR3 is CASSLITPTGPHGYTF. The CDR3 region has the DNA TGTGCCAGCAGTTTAATCACCCCCACGGGGCCCCATGGCTACACCTTC.